Following are 25 T cell receptor beta chains from one sample sequenced in a study of blood T cell repertoires in COVID-19 (TCRdb year 2020). Library generation was performed with the immunoSEQ multiplex PCR assay. The source is immuneACCESS, and TCRdb retained only in-frame sequences with V and J called. Part of the clones is not carried over; for the studies checked, unresolved V genes explain less than half of this, and the remainder is unexplained. This sample lists 150,000 to 250,000 clones; 75% to 85% were detected once. The ten most abundant clones make up about 12% of the sample. Sequenced sample: PBMCs or T cells enriched from blood (not recorded which). The source of these receptors is a middle-aged man who had recovered from COVID-19.

This clone has just one count. This chain joins TRBV4-3 and TRBJ2-1, with D unclear. The CDR3 totals 15 residues. Trimming took off 4 bases at V and 0 bases at J, with 10 bases between the two ends. CDR1 LGHNA and CDR2 YSLEER come from the germline V gene. The CDR3 DNA is TGCGCCAGCAGCCTGTCAGCTAGCTCCTACAATGAGCAGTTCTTC. Translation gives CASSLSASSYNEQFF.

This clone was seen a few times. V is TRBV14 and J is TRBJ2-2; D is unresolved. The V end was cut by 0 bases, the J end by 1 base, with 18 bases between. Germline CDR1 is SGHDN and CDR2 is FVKESK. CDR3 length equals 19 residues. The CDR3 is CASSQDRWAQLENTGELFF. CDR3 DNA sequence: TGTGCCAGCAGCCAAGATAGGTGGGCCCAGTTGGAGAACACCGGGGAGCTGTTTTTT.

The chain uses TRBV10-1 and TRBJ2-3; TRBD2 aligns across 9 bases. The germline gives CDR1 WNHNN, CDR2 SYGVQD (reference sequence). The CDR3 is made up of 16 amino acids. V was pared by 1 base and J by 3 bases, with 5 bases of the junction left unmatched. CDR3 in amino acids: CASSEFSGRGTDTQYF. CDR3 DNA: TGCGCCAGCAGTGAGTTTAGCGGGAGAGGGACAGATACGCAGTATTTT.

The rearrangement uses TRBV4-3 and TRBJ1-1; D might be TRBD1 (6 bases). The V and J ends lost 3 bases and 5 bases respectively, with 13 bases between them. The CDR3 is made up of 14 amino acids. Germline V gene sequence: CDR1 LGHNA, CDR2 YSLEER. The CDR3 loop is CASSQQIQGTEAFF. CDR3 coding DNA: TGCGCCAGCAGCCAGCAGATACAGGGTACTGAAGCTTTCTTT.

CDR3 sequence (DNA): TGCGCCAGCAGCTTGTCCCCGGGACTAGGGTCAGATACGCAGTATTTT. Translated, it gives CASSLSPGLGSDTQYF. The gene calls are TRBV5-1 and TRBJ2-3; 8 positions agree with TRBD2. CDR3 length: 16 residues. Germline CDR1 and CDR2: SGHRS and YFSETQ. The V gene end was trimmed by 1 base and the J gene end by 4 bases; junction bases not matched to a gene: 8. The full variable domain, in which reference TRBV5-1 and TRBJ2-3 provide the parts outside the CDR3, is KAGVTQTPRYLIKTRGQQVTLSCSPISGHRSVSWYQQTPGQGLQFLFEYFSETQRNKGNFPGRFSGRQFSNSRSEMNVSTLELGDSALYLCASSLSPGLGSDTQYFGPGTRLTVL.

J is TRBJ2-1 and V is TRBV19, with TRBD2 matching over 7 bases. With 3 bases clipped from V and 1 base from J, the junction kept 6 bases outside the gene matches. This CDR3 is 16 amino acids long. Germline V gene sequence: CDR1 LNHDA, CDR2 SQIVND (reference sequence). The CDR3: CASSIFPSGSYNEQFF. The CDR3 nucleotides read TGTGCCAGTAGTATCTTTCCTAGCGGTTCCTACAATGAGCAGTTCTTC.

This clone has only one observation. The chain is built from TRBV6-5 and TRBJ1-2, with 9 bases that match TRBD1. This CDR3 contains 13 residues. The V gene end was trimmed by 7 bases and the J gene end by 6 bases; junction bases not matched to a gene: 6. CDR1 and CDR2 (germline): MNHEY, SVGAGI. The CDR3 coding sequence is TGTGCCAGCACCCTAAGGACAGGGGATGGCTACACCTTC. Protein sequence: CASTLRTGDGYTF.

CDR3 DNA: TGTGCCAGTAGTATAGGGAGGGAATACTACGAGCAGTACTTC. As protein: CASSIGREYYEQYF. V usage is TRBV19 and J usage is TRBJ2-7, with D possibly being TRBD2 (6 bases). Germline lookup yields CDR1 LNHDA and CDR2 SQIVND (reference sequence). The CDR3 is 14 residues long. V was clipped by 1 base and J by 3 bases, with 10 bases between them.

This chain connects TRBV7-9 to TRBJ2-5; 7 bases are a match to TRBD1. CDR1 and CDR2 from the germline V gene are SEHNR and FQNEAQ (reference sequence). The CDR3 is made up of 15 amino acids. The trim removed 4 bases at V and 2 bases at J, leaving 7 bases unmatched. CDR3 residues: CASSSTGFLQETQYF. CDR3 in DNA: TGTGCCAGCAGCTCGACAGGGTTTTTACAAGAGACCCAGTACTTC.

This clone was counted ten times or more. The chain carries TRBV4-2 and TRBJ2-1, with D possibly being TRBD2 (5 bases). The germline V and J ends were trimmed by 3 bases and 14 bases, with 20 bases remaining between them. CDR1 and CDR2 (germline): LGHNA, YNFKEQ. This CDR3 spans 14 amino acids. The CDR3 DNA sequence: TGTGCCAGCAGCCATGTCGGGGAGAGAAGAGAGGAGTTCTTC. Translation gives CASSHVGERREEFF.

This clone was observed a handful of times. The V call is TRBV30, the J call TRBJ1-6, with D perhaps matching TRBD1 (5 bases). V dropped 1 base and J dropped 13 bases, with 11 bases sitting between them. The CDR3 is made up of 12 amino acids. Germline V gives CDR1 GTSNPN, CDR2 SVGIG (reference sequence). This chain's CDR3 is CAWSESRVPLHF. The CDR3 nucleotides read TGTGCCTGGAGTGAAAGCAGGGTCCCCCTCCACTTT.

This chain joins TRBV3-1 (or the pseudogene TRBV3-2) and TRBJ2-2; tentatively, D is TRBD1 (5 bases). Trimming pared 1 base from V and 5 bases from J, leaving 11 bases between. In germline, CDR1 is LGHDT, CDR2 YNNKEL (reference sequence). This CDR3 has 15 amino acids. For the CDR3, the DNA is TGTGCCAGCAGCCAAGGCTCAGGGTATACCGGGGAGCTGTTTTTT. Translation: CASSQGSGYTGELFF.

The chain has TRBV19 and TRBJ1-1; 7 bases are a match to TRBD1. Trimming at V came to 6 bases and at J to 5 bases, leaving 15 bases not matched to a gene. The germline gives CDR1 LNHDA, CDR2 SQIVND (reference sequence). This CDR3 is built from 16 residues. The CDR3: CASSSDRRTLVTEAFF. In DNA form, the CDR3 reads TGTGCCAGTAGCTCGGACAGGCGGACGTTGGTGACTGAAGCTTTCTTT.

This chain uses TRBV10-3 with TRBJ2-5; 13 bases map to TRBD2. Germline CDR1 and CDR2: ENHRY and SYGVKD. V gave up 4 bases and J gave up 7 bases; unmatched junction bases: 3. This CDR3 has 14 amino acids. The CDR3 sequence: CAISGTSGRGTQYF. The CDR3 nucleotides read TGTGCCATCAGTGGGACTAGCGGGAGAGGGACCCAGTACTTC.

The V and J genes are TRBV28 and TRBJ1-2; no clear D. CDR3 length equals 15 residues. In germline, CDR1 is MDHEN, CDR2 SYDVKM. The V and J ends lost 2 bases and 7 bases respectively, with 17 bases between them. The CDR3 reads CASSLEVGRDGGYTF. Written as DNA, the CDR3 is TGTGCCAGCAGTTTAGAGGTCGGGAGGGATGGTGGCTACACCTTC.

CDR3 bases: TGTGCCAGCAGTCCCAGTCTAGCCTACGAGCAGTACTTC. It specifies CASSPSLAYEQYF. This chain connects TRBV12-3 or TRBV12-4 to TRBJ2-7; D unclear. The V and J ends lost 5 bases and 2 bases respectively, with 10 bases between them. The CDR3 has 13 amino acids.

The rearrangement joins TRBV9 to TRBJ1-2; 7 bases map to TRBD1. Trimming at V came to 0 bases and at J to 4 bases, leaving 3 bases not matched to a gene. This CDR3 is built from 14 residues. Germline V CDR1 and CDR2: SGDLS, YYNGEE. The CDR3 nucleotides read TGTGCCAGCAGCGTAGAGTCAGGGGGCTATGGCTACACCTTC. Residues: CASSVESGGYGYTF.

The chain couples TRBV2 to TRBJ2-1; 8 positions agree with TRBD2. The CDR3 extends over 13 amino acids. Germline values: CDR1 SNHLY, CDR2 FYNNEI. For the CDR3, the DNA is TGTGCGGCGGTAGCGGGACGCGATTATGAGCAGTTCTTC. Its translation: CAAVAGRDYEQFF.

The V call is TRBV27, the J call TRBJ1-2; D is ambiguous. The germline V and J ends were trimmed by 5 bases and 8 bases, with 15 bases remaining between them. The CDR3 runs to 13 residues. From germline, CDR1 is MNHEY and CDR2 SMNVEV (reference sequence). The CDR3 loop reads CASSPTRVDGYTF. Written as DNA, the CDR3 is TGTGCCAGCAGTCCCACGAGGGTCGACGGCTACACCTTC.

The genes are TRBV9 and TRBJ2-7; the match to TRBD2 covers 7 bases. This CDR3 comprises 16 residues. In germline, CDR1 is SGDLS, CDR2 YYNGEE. The J segment lost 6 bases and the V segment lost 1 base, leaving 13 bases of the junction unmatched. This CDR3 is CASSVLGGSNLFEQYF. The CDR3 DNA is TGTGCCAGCAGCGTATTAGGCGGGAGTAACCTCTTCGAGCAGTACTTC.

The V call is TRBV24-1, the J call TRBJ1-5; D is unclear. This CDR3 is 17 amino acids long. V was trimmed by 0 bases and J by 2 bases, leaving 13 bases between them. CDR1 KGHDR and CDR2 SFDVKD come from the germline V gene. DNA of the CDR3: TGTGCCACCAGTGATTTGCCGTCTGACGGAGGCAATCAGCCCCAGCATTTT. It codes for CATSDLPSDGGNQPQHF.

CDR3 DNA: TGTGCCATCAGTGAGTACCGGGACAGGGGCTATGGCTACACCTTC. The encoded protein is CAISEYRDRGYGYTF. This rearrangement joins TRBV10-3 to TRBJ1-2; 10 bases match TRBD1. The CDR3 has 15 amino acids. Trimming removed 1 base from V and 4 bases from J; junction bases left unmatched: 3. The germline V gene has CDR1 ENHRY and CDR2 SYGVKD.

The chain joins TRBV9 to TRBJ2-1; maybe TRBD2 (5 bases). CDR1 and CDR2 from the germline V gene are SGDLS and YYNGEE. Trimming took off 3 bases at V and 2 bases at J, with 12 bases between the two ends. The CDR3 sequence is 15 residues long. The CDR3 here is CASSASGAAYNEQFF. DNA of the CDR3: TGTGCCAGCAGCGCGAGCGGAGCCGCCTACAATGAGCAGTTCTTC.

V usage is TRBV18 and J usage is TRBJ1-1, with a weak D call TRBD1 (6 bases). Per germline, CDR1 KGHSH and CDR2 LQKENI. Trimming left V 1 base short and J 1 base short, with 7 bases between. CDR3 size: 14 residues. CDR3 nucleotides: TGTGCCAGCTCACCACGGACAGAGAACACTGAAGCTTTCTTT. This encodes CASSPRTENTEAFF.

V is TRBV19 and J is TRBJ2-1; 9 positions agree with TRBD2. The length of the CDR3 is 16 residues. Trimming at V came to 3 bases and at J to 5 bases, leaving 8 bases not matched to a gene. CDR1 and CDR2 (germline): LNHDA, SQIVND (reference sequence). This CDR3 reads CASSMSGAGGDNEQFF. CDR3 in DNA: TGTGCCAGTAGTATGTCCGGTGCGGGAGGGGACAATGAGCAGTTCTTC.